A single sample is the source of the 27 T cell receptor beta chains below, sequenced in a study of T-cell memory formation after mild COVID-19. TCRdb re-analysed the 5' RACE reads in MiXCR, keeping a single row per CDR3 protein. Of under 200,000 distinct CDR3 sequences listed, approximately 10% are singletons. The sample was PBMCs or a T cell subset sorted from them (not recorded which). The receptors shown here come from a man aged 18 to 29 who had mild COVID-19 (a few samples of this study predate the infection). Cell type and time point are not known.

This chain joins TRBV12-3 or TRBV12-4 and TRBJ1-2, with 8 nucleotides matching TRBD1. Germline trimming cut 5 bases from V and 8 bases from J; bases unmatched to any gene: 4. The CDR3 runs to 12 residues. In nucleotides, the CDR3 is TGTGCCAGCAGTCGACAGGGGCAGGGCTACACCTTC. Encoded protein: CASSRQGQGYTF.

This clonotype has only a few counts. The rearrangement links TRBV7-3 to TRBJ2-1; 9 nucleotides line up with TRBD1. Germline-derived CDR1 and CDR2 are SGHTA and FQGTGA. V trimming: 5 bases; J trimming: 4 bases; junction bases outside the gene matches: 6. CDR3 length: 15 amino acids. CDR3 nucleotides: TGTGCCAGCAGCCTAAGACAGGGGGGATACAATGAGCAGTTCTTC. The encoded protein is CASSLRQGGYNEQFF.

This clonotype was recorded at least ten times. The genes are TRBV5-6 and TRBJ2-7; D remains ambiguous. Germline V gives CDR1 SGHDT, CDR2 YYEEEE. The CDR3 spans 11 residues. With 3 bases removed from V and 0 bases from J, the gap between germline ends came to 1 base. The DNA for the CDR3 is TGTGCCAGCAGCTCCTCCTACGAGCAGTACGTC. Translation gives CASSSSYEQYV.

This clonotype was counted many times. The chain uses TRBV20-1 and TRBJ2-5; 14 bases map to TRBD2. CDR3 length: 12 amino acids. CDR1 DFQATT and CDR2 SNEGSKA come from the germline V gene (reference sequence). The junction had 1 base not matched to a gene; V was cut back by 5 bases and J by 8 bases. The CDR3 reads CSAGLAGGTQYF. The DNA of the CDR3 is TGCAGTGCTGGACTAGCGGGGGGTACCCAGTACTTC.

In DNA form, the CDR3 reads TGTGCCAGCAGTTACCGCGATAGATCCGATACGCAGTATTTT. This codes for CASSYRDRSDTQYF. The chain carries TRBV6-6 and TRBJ2-3; D is ambiguous. V lost 2 bases and J 6 bases, leaving 12 bases between the germline ends. Germline CDR1 MNHNY, CDR2 SVGAGI (reference sequence). This CDR3 is 14 amino acids long.

This clonotype was counted many times. The chain carries TRBV7-8 and TRBJ2-5; 8 nucleotides line up with TRBD1. The trim removed 3 bases at V and 4 bases at J, leaving 4 bases unmatched. The CDR3 is 14 amino acids. Per the germline V gene, CDR1 is SGHVS and CDR2 is FQNEAQ. The CDR3 DNA sequence: TGTGCCAGCAGCTTGACAGGGGTCAGAGAGACCCAGTACTTC. Amino acids: CASSLTGVRETQYF.

This sequence joins TRBV20-1 and TRBJ2-7, with 9 bases fitting TRBD1. Looked up from germline, CDR1 is DFQATT and CDR2 is SNEGSKA (reference sequence). CDR3 length: 13 residues. The V gene end was trimmed by 5 bases and the J gene end by 6 bases; junction bases not matched to a gene: 8. The CDR3 DNA follows: TGCAGTGCTGGGGACAGGGTGATGGGCGAGCAGTACTTC. It is translated as CSAGDRVMGEQYF.

This chain uses TRBV20-1 with TRBJ2-5; 8 positions match TRBD1. CDR3 length equals 15 residues. Germline trimming cut 0 bases from V and 2 bases from J; bases unmatched to any gene: 5. From germline, CDR1 is DFQATT and CDR2 SNEGSKA (reference sequence). CDR3 coding DNA: TGCAGTGCTAGAGATCCGACAGGGGCACAAGAGACCCAGTACTTC. Protein: CSARDPTGAQETQYF.

The sample holds many counts of this clonotype. V gene TRBV28 combines with J gene TRBJ2-2; D might be TRBD1 (6 bases). Per the germline V gene, CDR1 is MDHEN and CDR2 is SYDVKM. This CDR3 has 12 amino acids. V lost 8 bases and J lost 6, with 10 bases in between. This CDR3 reads CASGGQPGELFF. For the CDR3, the DNA is TGTGCCAGCGGAGGACAGCCCGGGGAGCTGTTTTTT.

This clonotype was seen a handful of times. The CDR3 sequence: CASSLAGQLNQPQHF. CDR3 nucleotides: TGTGCCAGCAGCTTAGCGGGACAGTTAAATCAGCCCCAGCATTTT. This rearrangement joins TRBV7-2 to TRBJ1-5; 7 bases map to TRBD1. The V segment lost 0 bases and the J segment 4 bases; nucleotides outside the gene matches: 3. The V gene's germline CDR1 is SGHTA and CDR2 FQGNSA. The CDR3 extends over 15 amino acids.

Only a few counts were recorded for this clonotype. The chain uses TRBV6-4 and TRBJ1-5; 10 bases map to TRBD1. Unmatched junction bases numbered 17, after V lost 10 bases and J lost 5 bases. The CDR3 sequence is 17 residues long. Germline lookup yields CDR1 MRHNA and CDR2 SNTAGT. DNA of the CDR3: TGTGCCACCCCCAGACAGGGGGCGTCGCAAGGTTATCAGCCCCAGCATTTT. It codes for CATPRQGASQGYQPQHF.

This clonotype was seen many times. This chain uses TRBV5-1 with TRBJ1-1, with no clear D. V shed 0 bases and J shed 4 bases, with 13 bases lying between them. This CDR3 region has 15 residues. Germline-derived CDR1 and CDR2 are SGHRS and YFSETQ. CDR3 nucleotides: TGCGCCAGCAGCTTGGAGGAGCCGACTCGCACTGAAGCTTTCTTT. Translated, it gives CASSLEEPTRTEAFF.

This chain joins TRBV4-2 and TRBJ1-3; D is ambiguous. The V and J ends lost 1 base and 0 bases respectively, with 10 bases between them. The CDR3 sequence is 16 residues long. Germline CDR1 reads LGHNA; CDR2 reads YNFKEQ. The chain's CDR3 is CASSQAEKVSGNTIYF. The CDR3 bases are TGTGCCAGCAGCCAAGCAGAGAAGGTCTCTGGAAACACCATATATTTT.

The chain carries TRBV18 and TRBJ1-2; D is possibly TRBD1 (6 bases). V was pared by 0 bases and J by 1 base, with 9 bases between. The CDR3 length is 15 residues. The germline V gene encodes CDR1 KGHSH and CDR2 LQKENI. CDR3 protein: CASSPPAGDNYGYTF. CDR3 in DNA: TGTGCCAGCTCACCACCTGCAGGGGATAACTATGGCTACACCTTC. The whole variable domain, filled in from reference TRBV18 and TRBJ1-2, reads NAGVMQNPRHLVRRRGQEARLRCSPMKGHSHVYWYRQLPEEGLKFMVYLQKENIIDESGMPKERFSAEFPKEGPSILRIQQVVRGDSAAYFCASSPPAGDNYGYTFGSGTRLTVV.

This clonotype was counted between two and nine times. This chain links TRBV7-9 with TRBJ1-3; maybe TRBD1 (5 bases). There are 16 residues in the CDR3. V lost 4 bases, J lost 9 bases, and 22 bases lay in between. Germline V gene sequence: CDR1 SEHNR, CDR2 FQNEAQ (reference sequence). In DNA form, the CDR3 reads TGTGCCAGCAGCTACTCGCGACACTCACGGGGGGGCACCATATATTTT. Residues: CASSYSRHSRGGTIYF. Looking up the rest from reference TRBV7-9 and TRBJ1-3 gives the full variable domain: DTGVSQNPRHKITKRGQNVTFRCDPISEHNRLYWYRQTLGQGPEFLTYFQNEAQLEKSRLLSDRFSAERPKGSFSTLEIQRTEQGDSAMYLCASSYSRHSRGGTIYFGEGSWLTVV.

The V call is TRBV12-3 or TRBV12-4, the J call TRBJ2-3; a possible D gene is TRBD1 (5 bases). Trimming pared 9 bases from V and 11 bases from J, leaving 15 bases between. This CDR3 is 11 amino acids long. CDR3 residues: CASRVGQLQYF. In nucleotides, the CDR3 is TGTGCCAGTCGAGTGGGGCAGCTGCAGTATTTT.

The rearrangement joins TRBV21-1 to TRBJ2-2; the tabulated D call, TRBD1, remains unverified against the DNA. TRBV21-1 is listed as a pseudogene. The CDR3 consists of 17 residues. The CDR3 here is CASSKGLGGRSTGELFF. In DNA, the CDR3 is TGTGCCAGCAGCAAGGGTTTGGGGGGAAGGTCCACCGGGGAGCTGTTTTTT.

This clonotype has a count of ten or more. The chain combines TRBV7-6 with TRBJ2-1, with 8 bases aligning to TRBD2. CDR3 size: 16 residues. Losses at the gene ends were 0 bases for V and 7 bases for J; bases not matched to a gene: 8. Germline CDR1 and CDR2: SGHVS and FNYEAQ. This chain's CDR3 is CASSLAYRGGRNEQFF. CDR3 nucleotide sequence: TGTGCCAGCAGCTTAGCGTACCGGGGGGGCCGAAATGAGCAGTTCTTC. Supplemented by reference TRBV7-6 and TRBJ2-1, the full variable domain reads GAGVSQSPRYKVTKRGQDVALRCDPISGHVSLYWYRQALGQGPEFLTYFNYEAQQDKSGLPNDRFSAERPEGSISTLTIQRTEQRDSAMYRCASSLAYRGGRNEQFFGPGTRLTVL.

V and J are TRBV5-1 and TRBJ1-1; no reliable D call. CDR3 length: 14 residues. Per germline, CDR1 SGHRS and CDR2 YFSETQ. V was clipped by 0 bases and J by 4 bases, with 10 bases between them. As DNA, the CDR3 is TGCGCCAGCAGCTTGGACCCAAGGGTCACTGAAGCTTTCTTT. Encoded protein: CASSLDPRVTEAFF.

This chain connects TRBV12-3 or TRBV12-4 to TRBJ1-2; a weak D match, TRBD1 (5 bases). This CDR3 comprises 12 residues. The V end was cut by 5 bases, the J end by 10 bases, with 14 bases between. DNA for the CDR3: TGTGCCAGCAGTAACTTACGACAGACCTACACCTTC. This codes for CASSNLRQTYTF.

CDR3 loop: CSARDGQGYSPLHF. CDR3 bases: TGCAGTGCTAGAGATGGACAGGGGTATTCACCCCTCCACTTT. V is TRBV20-1 and J is TRBJ1-6; TRBD1 matches 9 bases. CDR3 length: 14 residues. V was clipped by 0 bases and J by 8 bases; unmatched bases: 2. CDR1 is DFQATT and CDR2 is SNEGSKA in the germline V gene (reference sequence).

The chain joins TRBV12-3 or TRBV12-4 to TRBJ2-4; 10 bases map to TRBD2. The CDR3 has 14 residues. Germline trimming cut 6 bases from V and 7 bases from J; bases unmatched to any gene: 6. In DNA, the CDR3 is TGTGCCAGCAGCCCGACTAGCGGGTCCAACATTCAGTACTTC. Its translation: CASSPTSGSNIQYF.

The chain uses TRBV2 and TRBJ2-3; D call uncertain. The V gene's germline CDR1 is SNHLY and CDR2 FYNNEI. The V end was cut by 3 bases, the J end by 2 bases, with 12 bases between. The CDR3 loop spans 15 amino acids. CDR3 sequence reads: CASSDRLRNTDTQYF. The CDR3 DNA follows: TGTGCCAGCAGTGATCGTTTGAGGAACACAGATACGCAGTATTTT.

The chain is built from TRBV15 and TRBJ1-3; TRBD1 is a possible D gene (5 bases). Germline V gives CDR1 LNHNV, CDR2 YYDKDF (reference sequence). The CDR3 extends over 15 amino acids. V shed 0 bases and J shed 7 bases, with 13 bases lying between them. The CDR3 sequence is CATSRDPGRGNTIYF. The CDR3 DNA reads as TGTGCCACCAGCAGAGACCCGGGAAGGGGTAACACCATATATTTT.

A few counts support this clonotype. V gene TRBV19 combines with J gene TRBJ2-3, with 10 nucleotides matching TRBD1. The CDR3 covers 16 residues. V was clipped by 5 bases and J by 1 base; unmatched bases: 6. The germline CDR1 and CDR2 sequences are LNHDA and SQIVND (reference sequence). The CDR3 DNA sequence: TGTGCCAGTAGTTCCAGGACAGGGGGTGGCACAGATACGCAGTATTTT. This translates into CASSSRTGGGTDTQYF.

This clonotype came up a few times. This sequence joins TRBV4-1 and TRBJ1-3; D is undetermined. Germline-derived CDR1 and CDR2 are MGHRA and YSYEKL. The CDR3 is made up of 16 amino acids. The germline V and J ends were trimmed by 0 bases and 1 base, with 10 bases remaining between them. The CDR3 loop is CASSQERVTSGNTIYF. CDR3 sequence (DNA): TGCGCCAGCAGCCAAGAGAGAGTTACTTCTGGAAACACCATATATTTT.

There are many counts of this clonotype. This chain connects TRBV5-1 to TRBJ2-5; 9 nucleotides align to TRBD1. Germline CDR1 reads SGHRS; CDR2 reads YFSETQ. This CDR3 is built from 14 residues. Germline trimming cut 3 bases from V and 5 bases from J; bases unmatched to any gene: 5. The CDR3 region has the DNA TGCGCCAGCAGCTGGGACAGGGTAAAGGAGACCCAGTACTTC. Translation gives CASSWDRVKETQYF.